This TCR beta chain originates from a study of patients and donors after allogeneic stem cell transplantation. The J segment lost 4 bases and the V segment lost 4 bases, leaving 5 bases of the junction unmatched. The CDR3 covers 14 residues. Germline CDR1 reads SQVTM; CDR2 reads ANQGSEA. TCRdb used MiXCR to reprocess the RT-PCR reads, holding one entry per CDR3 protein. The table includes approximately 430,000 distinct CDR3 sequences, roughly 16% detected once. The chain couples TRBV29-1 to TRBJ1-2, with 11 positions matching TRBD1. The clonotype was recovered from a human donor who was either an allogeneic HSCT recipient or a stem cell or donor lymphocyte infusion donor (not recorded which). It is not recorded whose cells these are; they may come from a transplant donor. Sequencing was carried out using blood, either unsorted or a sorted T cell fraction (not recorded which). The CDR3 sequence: CSVVPGQGVYGYTF. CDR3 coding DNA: TGCAGCGTTGTCCCGGGACAGGGGGTCTATGGCTACACCTTC. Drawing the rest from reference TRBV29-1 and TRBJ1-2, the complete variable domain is SAVISQKPSRDICQRGTSLTIQCQVDSQVTMMFWYRQQPGQSLTLIATANQGSEATYESGFVIDKFPISRPNLTFSTLTVSNMSPEDSSIYLCSVVPGQGVYGYTFGSGTRLTVV.